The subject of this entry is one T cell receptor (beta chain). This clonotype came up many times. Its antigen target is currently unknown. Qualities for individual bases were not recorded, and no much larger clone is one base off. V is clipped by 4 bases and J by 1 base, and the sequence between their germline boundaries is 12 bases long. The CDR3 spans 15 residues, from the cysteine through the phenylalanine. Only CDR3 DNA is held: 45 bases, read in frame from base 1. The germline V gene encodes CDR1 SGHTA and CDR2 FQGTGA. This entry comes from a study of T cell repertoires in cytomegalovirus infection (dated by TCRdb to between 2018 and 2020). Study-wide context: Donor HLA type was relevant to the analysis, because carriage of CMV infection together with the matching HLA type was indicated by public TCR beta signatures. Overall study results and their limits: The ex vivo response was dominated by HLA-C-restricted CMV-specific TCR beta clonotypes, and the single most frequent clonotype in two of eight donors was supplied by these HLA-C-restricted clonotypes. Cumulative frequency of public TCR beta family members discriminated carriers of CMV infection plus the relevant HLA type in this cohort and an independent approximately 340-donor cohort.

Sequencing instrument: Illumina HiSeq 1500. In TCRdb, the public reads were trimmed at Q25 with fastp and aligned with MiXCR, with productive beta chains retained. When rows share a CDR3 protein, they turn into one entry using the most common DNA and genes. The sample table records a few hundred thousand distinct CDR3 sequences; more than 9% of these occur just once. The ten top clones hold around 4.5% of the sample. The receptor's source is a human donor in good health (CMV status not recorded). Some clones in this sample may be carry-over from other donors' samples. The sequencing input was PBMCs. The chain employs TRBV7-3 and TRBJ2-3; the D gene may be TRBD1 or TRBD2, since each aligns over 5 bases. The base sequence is TGTGCCAGCAGCTCCGGGGCCAGCGGCACAGATACGCAGTATTTT. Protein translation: CASSSGASGTDTQYF. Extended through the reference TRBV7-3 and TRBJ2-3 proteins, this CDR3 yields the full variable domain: GAGVSQTPSNKVTEKGKYVELRCDPISGHTALYWYRQSLGQGPEFLIYFQGTGAADDSGLPNDRFFAVRPEGSVSTLKIQRTERGDSAVYLCASSSGASGTDTQYFGPGTRLTVL.